This T cell receptor beta chain was documented in a study of CD8 T cells in Susac syndrome (dated by TCRdb to between 2018 and 2021). About the investigation overall: Of the Susac syndrome patients who were sequenced, about 6 had clinically active disease and eight or nine were in clinical remission. Whether CD8+ T cell activation and differentiation in Susac syndrome was antigen driven was tested using repertoire sequencing. Susac syndrome patients were therapy-naive, on corticosteroids (some also receiving IVIg), or on IVIg alone at blood withdrawal. Study-wide findings and limitations: The study acknowledged that relatively few individuals were included in the TCR sequencing and HLA analysis. The CD4+ T cell repertoire of patients with Susac syndrome showed no detectable clonal expansion.

High-throughput TCR beta sequencing profiled peripheral blood CD8+ and CD4+ T cells from healthy donors, Susac syndrome patients and multiple sclerosis patients. The Susac syndrome patients fulfilled recently defined diagnostic criteria for definite or probable disease. Bulk CD8+ and CD4+ T cells were purified magnetically by negative isolation, whereas CD8+ TEMRA cells were enriched by FACS. Blood was drawn into EDTA tubes, processed within 24 hours, and PBMCs were isolated by density gradient centrifugation. PBMCs intended for TCR sequencing were cryopreserved in liquid nitrogen and were subsequently thawed in a 37 degrees C water bath. A purity of at least 90% was achieved for sorted or isolated CD4+, CD8+ and CD8+ TEMRA cells. RNA was extracted using the RNeasy kit, and about 0.5 to 1 microgram was reverse transcribed with random hexamers. The immunoSEQ multiplex PCR assay, which covers 54 Vbeta and 13 Jbeta segments, was used to amplify TCR beta CDR3 regions. PCR amplification bias was corrected using a synthetic template baseline for primer optimization and computational correction. The authors' pipeline ran thus. Only productive sequences were kept, with reads annotated to V, D and J genes according to IMGT and analyzed in immunoSEQ Analyzer. Clonality was calculated as one minus the Shannon entropy normalized by log2 of the number of productive unique sequences. For each patient and control, public and private clones were evaluated within the 100 most prevalent clones. A clone was defined as Susac-specific if it was absent from the healthy and MS cohorts, from approximately 980 published viral clones and from other ImmuneACCESS disease sequences. TCRdb reprocessing: public reads trimmed at Q25 with fastp, clones called with MiXCR, in-frame beta chains kept. Rows are combined by CDR3 protein, so each entry shows the most common genes and DNA. Clone size and V and J calls follow TCRdb, not the original study. This sample holds around 190,000 distinct CDR3 sequences; around 94% were observed only once. Roughly 0.11% of the sample rests with the top ten.

As concerns this clonotype: Its antigen specificity is not known. Base qualities were left out, and no much larger clone turns up one base away.

The clonotype originates from a human donor with Susac syndrome. The sample consisted of CD4+ T cells from PBMCs.

The DNA reads TGTGCCAGCAGCCTAGGGACCTATGGCTACACCTTC. Translated, this gives CASSLGTYGYTF. The V gene is TRBV7-2 and the J gene is TRBJ1-2; the D gene is perhaps TRBD1, on 5 matching bases. The CDR3 goes from the cysteine to the phenylalanine over 12 residues. The only DNA kept is the CDR3, 36 bases in frame from the first base. CDR1 and CDR2, looked up from the germline V gene, are SGHTA and FQGNSA. The germline ends are 8 bases apart after V is trimmed by 5 bases and J by 4 bases.